The next 14 T cell receptor beta chains were all read from a single sample in a study of T cells in Graves' hyperthyroidism and ophthalmopathy. Amplified TCR beta CDR3 regions came from RNA transcripts. The HTBI primer set served for first-round RT-PCR of the TCR CDR3. TCRdb reprocessed the multiplex PCR reads via MiXCR and lists one record per CDR3 protein. The sample includes 500,000 to 750,000 distinct CDR3 sequences, approximately 14% of them seen just once. The source material was blood. These receptors originate from a woman aged 25 to 39 with Graves' hyperthyroidism.

This clonotype showed up many times. The chain links TRBV3-1 to TRBJ2-1, with TRBD2 identical over 12 bases. Germline trimming cut 4 bases from V and 7 bases from J; bases unmatched to any gene: 5. Germline V CDR1 and CDR2: LGHDT, YNNKEL (reference sequence). CDR3 length equals 15 residues. CDR3 loop: CASSRAGTSGNEQFF. CDR3 nucleotide sequence: TGTGCCAGCAGCCGAGCCGGGACTAGCGGGAATGAGCAGTTCTTC.

With regard to this clonotype: This likely comes from a read error, as the CDR3 has no conserved phenylalanine or tryptophan at its end. CDR3 amino acids: CASSLGIPYEQYL. The CDR3 DNA is TGTGCCAGCAGCTTAGGAATCCCCTACGAGCAGTACCTC. The chain employs TRBV7-9 and TRBJ2-7; D ambiguous. The CDR3 has 13 amino acids. The germline gives CDR1 SEHNR, CDR2 FQNEAQ (reference sequence). V dropped 1 base and J dropped 2 bases, with 6 bases sitting between them.

Ten or more counts support this clonotype. This sequence joins TRBV7-2 and TRBJ2-1; a weak D match, TRBD2 (6 bases). The germline V and J ends were trimmed by 0 bases and 4 bases, with 10 bases remaining between them. Germline values: CDR1 SGHTA, CDR2 FQGNSA. The length of the CDR3 is 15 residues. This CDR3 reads CASSLAAGRYNEQFF. CDR3 bases: TGTGCCAGCAGCTTAGCGGCGGGGCGATACAATGAGCAGTTCTTC. Together with reference TRBV7-2 and TRBJ2-1, the CDR3 gives the full variable domain: GAGVSQSPSNKVTEKGKDVELRCDPISGHTALYWYRQSLGQGLEFLIYFQGNSAPDKSGLPSDRFSAERTGGSVSTLTIQRTQQEDSAVYLCASSLAAGRYNEQFFGPGTRLTVL.

This clonotype was recorded at least ten times. The chain recombines TRBV6-2 or TRBV6-3 with TRBJ2-3; D might be TRBD1 or TRBD2, each matching 5 bases. CDR3 length: 15 amino acids. Per the germline V gene, CDR1 is MNHEY and CDR2 is SVGEGT. With 2 bases removed from V and 1 base from J, the gap between germline ends came to 10 bases. Here the CDR3 reads CASSYLLGGTDTQYF. The CDR3 DNA sequence: TGTGCCAGCAGTTACCTCCTGGGGGGCACAGATACGCAGTATTTT.

At least ten counts were recorded for this clonotype. The chain links TRBV28 to TRBJ2-3; 10 bases are shared with TRBD1. Germline V gene data show CDR1 as MDHEN and CDR2 as SYDVKM. The CDR3 loop spans 15 amino acids. V dropped 2 bases and J dropped 3; count of bases not matched to a gene: 2. The CDR3 loop is CASSLRGQGTDTQYF. In DNA, the CDR3 is TGTGCCAGCAGTTTACGGGGACAGGGGACAGATACGCAGTATTTT. Drawing the rest from reference TRBV28 and TRBJ2-3, the complete variable domain is DVKVTQSSRYLVKRTGEKVFLECVQDMDHENMFWYRQDPGLGLRLIYFSYDVKMKEKGDIPEGYSVSREKKERFSLILESASTNQTSMYLCASSLRGQGTDTQYFGPGTRLTVL.

The count of this clonotype is one. The chain is built from TRBV20-1 and TRBJ2-1; 13 bases line up with TRBD2. In germline, CDR1 is DFQATT, CDR2 SNEGSKA (reference sequence). V lost 5 bases to trimming and J lost 8 bases; unmatched junction nucleotides: 6. The length of the CDR3 is 14 residues. The CDR3, as DNA: TGCAGTGCTCGGACTAGCGGGAGTGTTGATGAGCAGTTCTTC. As protein: CSARTSGSVDEQFF.

The gene calls are TRBV20-1 and TRBJ2-1; D remains unclear. The CDR3 consists of 16 residues. The ends were cut back, 4 bases at V and 6 bases at J, with 22 bases in the middle. Germline CDR1 reads DFQATT; CDR2 reads SNEGSKA (reference sequence). As DNA, the CDR3 is TGCAGTGCTAAGGCGCCCAAGGGTCTCGGGCTCAATGAGCAGTTCTTC. Translated, it gives CSAKAPKGLGLNEQFF.

This clonotype was detected a few times. The chain couples TRBV7-2 to TRBJ2-2, with a weak D call TRBD1 (6 bases). Trimming stripped 4 bases from V and 5 bases from J, with 17 bases between. Germline V gene sequence: CDR1 SGHTA, CDR2 FQGNSA. CDR3 size: 16 residues. The CDR3 loop reads CASSSAGVPHTGELFF. DNA for the CDR3: TGTGCCAGCAGCTCGGCAGGGGTCCCTCATACCGGGGAGCTGTTTTTT.

This clonotype was observed many times. The J gene is TRBJ2-2, the V gene TRBV11-3, with D possibly TRBD1 on 6 matching bases. This CDR3 is built from 15 residues. The germline V and J ends were trimmed by 5 bases and 0 bases, with 10 bases remaining between them. The germline CDR1 and CDR2 sequences are SGHNT and YENEEA. CDR3 bases: TGTGCCAGCAGCCCCCAGGGGCCGAACACCGGGGAGCTGTTTTTT. The encoded protein is CASSPQGPNTGELFF. Drawing the rest from reference TRBV11-3 and TRBJ2-2, the complete variable domain is EAGVVQSPRYKIIEKKQPVAFWCNPISGHNTLYWYLQNLGQGPELLIRYENEEAVDDSQLPKDRFSAERLKGVDSTLKIQPAELGDSAVYLCASSPQGPNTGELFFGEGSRLTVL.

This clonotype came up many times. This chain links TRBV20-1 with TRBJ1-5; no reliable D call. The ends were cut back, 0 bases at V and 0 bases at J, with 27 bases in the middle. The germline V gene has CDR1 DFQATT and CDR2 SNEGSKA (reference sequence). The CDR3 is 21 amino acids. The CDR3 bases are TGCAGTGCTAGAGATAGTCCCGCCGGAACAGACCGGACTTATAGCAATCAGCCCCAGCATTTT. Encoded protein: CSARDSPAGTDRTYSNQPQHF.

This clonotype appeared many times. The chain uses TRBV2 and TRBJ2-5, with a possible D match to TRBD1 (6 bases). Germline assignment: CDR1 SNHLY and CDR2 FYNNEI. The CDR3 is made up of 15 amino acids. V dropped 3 bases and J dropped 1 base, with 12 bases sitting between them. The CDR3, as DNA: TGTGCCAGCAGTGAGGAGACAGGATTCCAAGAGACCCAGTACTTC. It codes for CASSEETGFQETQYF.

In its sample, this clonotype was seen many times. The rearrangement uses TRBV11-2 and TRBJ2-2; D call uncertain. V was trimmed by 1 base and J by 6 bases, leaving 12 bases between them. CDR1 is SGHAT and CDR2 is FQNNGV in the germline V gene. This CDR3 region has 15 residues. The CDR3 is CASSLAEWFSGELFF. DNA of the CDR3: TGTGCCAGCAGCTTAGCTGAGTGGTTCTCCGGGGAGCTGTTTTTT.

This clonotype has a count of ten or more. The chain recombines TRBV20-1 with TRBJ2-1, with TRBD2 matching over 9 bases. V was clipped by 6 bases and J by 2 bases; unmatched bases: 8. This CDR3 is built from 15 residues. CDR1 and CDR2 from the germline V gene are DFQATT and SNEGSKA (reference sequence). CDR3 residues: CSASRLAETYNEQFF. The CDR3 DNA sequence: TGCAGTGCGAGCCGACTAGCGGAGACCTACAATGAGCAGTTCTTC.

Comment on this clonotype: Just one base apart from a much larger clone, this may be a read error. The V gene is TRBV2, the J gene TRBJ2-1, with TRBD1 matching 9 bases. CDR3 length: 14 amino acids. V shed 8 bases, J shed 7 bases, and the junction held 9 bases outside the gene matches. Germline CDR1 is SNHLY and CDR2 is FYNNEI. CDR3 bases: TGTGCCAGCTCGTGGAGGGACAGGGTAAATGAGCAGTTCTTC. This sequence encodes CASSWRDRVNEQFF.